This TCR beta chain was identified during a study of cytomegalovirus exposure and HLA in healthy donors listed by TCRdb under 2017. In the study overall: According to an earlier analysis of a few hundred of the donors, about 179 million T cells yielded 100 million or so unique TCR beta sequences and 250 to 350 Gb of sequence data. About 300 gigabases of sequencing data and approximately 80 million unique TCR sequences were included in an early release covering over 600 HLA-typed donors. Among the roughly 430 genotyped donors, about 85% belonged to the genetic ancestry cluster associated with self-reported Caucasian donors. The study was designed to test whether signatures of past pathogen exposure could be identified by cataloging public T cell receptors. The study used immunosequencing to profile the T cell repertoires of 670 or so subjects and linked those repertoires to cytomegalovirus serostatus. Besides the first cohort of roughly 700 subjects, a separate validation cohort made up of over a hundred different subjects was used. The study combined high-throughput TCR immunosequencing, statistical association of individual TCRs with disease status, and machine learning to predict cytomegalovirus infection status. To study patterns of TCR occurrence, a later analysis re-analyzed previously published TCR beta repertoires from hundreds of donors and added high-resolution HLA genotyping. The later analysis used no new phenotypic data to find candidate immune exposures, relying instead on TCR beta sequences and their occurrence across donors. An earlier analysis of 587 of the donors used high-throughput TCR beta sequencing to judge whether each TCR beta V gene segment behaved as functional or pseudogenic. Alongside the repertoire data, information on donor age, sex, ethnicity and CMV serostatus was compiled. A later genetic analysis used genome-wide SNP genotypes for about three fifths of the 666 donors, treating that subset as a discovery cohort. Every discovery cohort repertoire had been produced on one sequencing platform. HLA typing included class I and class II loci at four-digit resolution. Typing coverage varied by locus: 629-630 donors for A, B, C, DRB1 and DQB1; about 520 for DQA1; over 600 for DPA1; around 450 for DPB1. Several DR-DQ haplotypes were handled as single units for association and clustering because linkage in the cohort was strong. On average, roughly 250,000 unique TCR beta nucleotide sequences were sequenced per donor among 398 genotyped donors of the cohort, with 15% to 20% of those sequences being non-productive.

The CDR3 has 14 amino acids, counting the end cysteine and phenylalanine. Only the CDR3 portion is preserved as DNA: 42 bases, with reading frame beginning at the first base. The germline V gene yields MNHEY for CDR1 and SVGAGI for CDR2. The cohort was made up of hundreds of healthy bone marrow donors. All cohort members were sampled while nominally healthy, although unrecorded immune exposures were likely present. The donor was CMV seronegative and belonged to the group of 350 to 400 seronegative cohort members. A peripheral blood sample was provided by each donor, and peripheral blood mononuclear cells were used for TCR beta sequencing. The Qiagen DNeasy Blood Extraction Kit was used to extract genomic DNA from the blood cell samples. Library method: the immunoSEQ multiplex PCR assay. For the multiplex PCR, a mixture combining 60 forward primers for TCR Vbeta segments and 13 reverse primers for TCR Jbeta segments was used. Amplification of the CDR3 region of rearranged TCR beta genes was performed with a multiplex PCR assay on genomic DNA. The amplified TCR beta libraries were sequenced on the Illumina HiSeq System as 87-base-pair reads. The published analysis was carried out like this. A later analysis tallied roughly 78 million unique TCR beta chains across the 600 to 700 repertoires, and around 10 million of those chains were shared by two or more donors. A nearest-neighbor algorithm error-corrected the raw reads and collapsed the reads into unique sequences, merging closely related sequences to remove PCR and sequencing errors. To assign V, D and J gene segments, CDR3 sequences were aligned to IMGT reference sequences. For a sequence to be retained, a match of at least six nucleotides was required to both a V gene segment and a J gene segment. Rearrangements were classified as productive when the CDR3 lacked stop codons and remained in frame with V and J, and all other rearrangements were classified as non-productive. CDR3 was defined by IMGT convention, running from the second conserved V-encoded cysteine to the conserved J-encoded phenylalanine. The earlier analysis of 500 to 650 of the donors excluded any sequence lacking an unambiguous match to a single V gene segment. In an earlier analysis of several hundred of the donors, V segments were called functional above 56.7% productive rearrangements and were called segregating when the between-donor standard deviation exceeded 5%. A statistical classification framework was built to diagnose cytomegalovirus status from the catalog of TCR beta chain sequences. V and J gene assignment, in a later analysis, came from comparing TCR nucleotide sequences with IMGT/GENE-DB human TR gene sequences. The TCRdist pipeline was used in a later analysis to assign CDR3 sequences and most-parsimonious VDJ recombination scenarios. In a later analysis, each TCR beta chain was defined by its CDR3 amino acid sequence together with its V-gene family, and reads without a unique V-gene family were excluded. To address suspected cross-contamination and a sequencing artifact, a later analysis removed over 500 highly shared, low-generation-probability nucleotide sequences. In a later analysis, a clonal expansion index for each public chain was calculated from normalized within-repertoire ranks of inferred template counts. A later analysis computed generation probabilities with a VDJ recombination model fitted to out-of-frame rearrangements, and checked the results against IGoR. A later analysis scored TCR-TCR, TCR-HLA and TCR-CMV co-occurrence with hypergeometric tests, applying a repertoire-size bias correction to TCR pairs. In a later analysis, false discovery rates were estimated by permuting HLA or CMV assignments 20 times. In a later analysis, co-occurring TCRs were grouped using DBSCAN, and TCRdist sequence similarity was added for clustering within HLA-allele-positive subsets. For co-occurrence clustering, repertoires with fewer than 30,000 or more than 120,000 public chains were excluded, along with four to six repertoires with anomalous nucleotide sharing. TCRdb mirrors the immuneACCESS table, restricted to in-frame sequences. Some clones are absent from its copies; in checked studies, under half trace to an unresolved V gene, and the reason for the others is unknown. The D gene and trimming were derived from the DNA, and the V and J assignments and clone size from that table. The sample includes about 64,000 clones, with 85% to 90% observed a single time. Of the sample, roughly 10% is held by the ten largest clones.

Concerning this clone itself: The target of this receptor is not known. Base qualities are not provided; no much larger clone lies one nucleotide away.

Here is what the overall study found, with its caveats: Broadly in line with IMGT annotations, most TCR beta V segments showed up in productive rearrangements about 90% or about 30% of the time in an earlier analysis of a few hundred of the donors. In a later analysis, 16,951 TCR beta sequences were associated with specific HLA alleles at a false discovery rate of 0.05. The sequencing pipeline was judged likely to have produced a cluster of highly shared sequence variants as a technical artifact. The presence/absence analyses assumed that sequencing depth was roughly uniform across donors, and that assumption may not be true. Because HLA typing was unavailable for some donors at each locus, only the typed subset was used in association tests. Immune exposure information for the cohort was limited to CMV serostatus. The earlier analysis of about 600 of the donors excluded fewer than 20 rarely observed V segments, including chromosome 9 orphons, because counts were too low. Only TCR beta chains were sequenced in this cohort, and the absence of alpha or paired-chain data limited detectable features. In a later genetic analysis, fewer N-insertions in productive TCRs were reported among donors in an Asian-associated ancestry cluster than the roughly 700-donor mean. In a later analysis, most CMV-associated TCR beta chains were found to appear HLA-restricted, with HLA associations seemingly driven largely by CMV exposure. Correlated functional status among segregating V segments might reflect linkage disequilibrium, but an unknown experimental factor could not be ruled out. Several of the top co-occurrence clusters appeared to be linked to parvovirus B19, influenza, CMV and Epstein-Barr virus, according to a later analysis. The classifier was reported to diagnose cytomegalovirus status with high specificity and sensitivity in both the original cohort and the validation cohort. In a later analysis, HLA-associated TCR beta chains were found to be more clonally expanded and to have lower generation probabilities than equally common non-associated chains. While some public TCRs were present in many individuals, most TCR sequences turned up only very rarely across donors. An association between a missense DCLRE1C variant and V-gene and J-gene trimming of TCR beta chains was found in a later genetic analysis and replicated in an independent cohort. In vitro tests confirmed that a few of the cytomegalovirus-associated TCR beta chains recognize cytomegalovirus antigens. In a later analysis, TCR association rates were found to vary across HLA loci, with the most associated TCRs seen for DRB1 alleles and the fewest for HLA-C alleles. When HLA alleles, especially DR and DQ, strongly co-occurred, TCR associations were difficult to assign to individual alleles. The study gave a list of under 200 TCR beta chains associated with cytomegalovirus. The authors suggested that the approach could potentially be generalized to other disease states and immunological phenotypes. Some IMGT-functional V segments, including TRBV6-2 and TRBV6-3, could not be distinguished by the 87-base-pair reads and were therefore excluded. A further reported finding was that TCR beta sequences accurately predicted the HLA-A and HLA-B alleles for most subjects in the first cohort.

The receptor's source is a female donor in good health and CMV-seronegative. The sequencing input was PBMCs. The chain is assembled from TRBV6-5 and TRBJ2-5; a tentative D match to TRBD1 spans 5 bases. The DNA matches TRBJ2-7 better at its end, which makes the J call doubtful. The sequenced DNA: TGTGCCAGCAGTGATCCGGCAGGGAACAACGAGCAGTACTTC. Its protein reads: CASSDPAGNNEQYF.